Each of the 25 T cell receptor beta chains below was sequenced from the same sample in a study of shared clonotypes between healthy human individuals. The method was immunoSEQ multiplex PCR; TCRdb's version includes in-frame clones alone and lacks a portion of them. The sample has 600,000 to 750,000 clones, around 91% seen once. Sequencing used memory CD8+ T cells from PBMCs. The sample's subset: CD45RO+ cells pooled with CCR7-negative TemRA cells. The receptors were sampled from a man in his late teens or twenties in good health. Some clones in this sample may be carry-over from other donors' samples.

About this clone itself: Other DNA sequences within the sample encode an identical CDR3. The rearrangement links TRBV7-9 to TRBJ2-3, with D tentatively TRBD1 (6 bases). Germline lookup yields CDR1 SEHNR and CDR2 FQNEAQ (reference sequence). This CDR3 comprises 15 residues. The germline V and J ends were trimmed by 5 bases and 0 bases, with 12 bases remaining between them. The CDR3 DNA reads as TGTGCCAGCAGCCCACCAGGGGTCAGCACAGATACGCAGTATTTT. Residues: CASSPPGVSTDTQYF.

With respect to this clone: Distinct nucleotide sequences in the sample also encode this CDR3. The chain combines TRBV19 with TRBJ2-7; D is perhaps TRBD1 (6 bases). This CDR3 is built from 13 residues. The germline V gene has CDR1 LNHDA and CDR2 SQIVND (reference sequence). V shed 1 base and J shed 4 bases, with 8 bases lying between them. The CDR3 region has the DNA TGTGCCAGTAGTATAGGACAGGCTTACGAGCAGTACTTC. Translation: CASSIGQAYEQYF.

The chain is built from TRBV5-4 and TRBJ2-7; no clear D. This CDR3 region has 16 residues. The V end was cut by 2 bases, the J end by 0 bases, with 15 bases between. CDR1 SGHNT and CDR2 YYREEE come from the germline V gene (reference sequence). CDR3 sequence (DNA): TGTGCCAGCAGCTTTTGGCCGATTGACGCCTCCTACGAGCAGTACTTC. Amino acids: CASSFWPIDASYEQYF.

This chain uses TRBV21-1 with TRBJ1-1; TRBD1 is the table's D call and was not checked against the DNA. TRBV21-1 corresponds to a pseudogene. The CDR3 extends over 16 amino acids. The CDR3 spells CASSISTGQVNTEAFF. The CDR3 DNA reads TGTGCCAGCAGCATCTCCACGGGACAAGTGAACACTGAAGCTTTCTTT.

The genes are TRBV7-9 and TRBJ2-7; 7 bases fit TRBD2. Germline lookup yields CDR1 SEHNR and CDR2 FQNEAQ (reference sequence). V shed 11 bases and J 7 bases; nucleotides not matched to a gene: 8. The CDR3 spans 11 residues. The DNA of the CDR3 is TGTGCCTTGGTAGGGGAGGGGGAGCAGTACTTC. The encoded protein is CALVGEGEQYF.

This chain joins TRBV9 and TRBJ2-3; D unclear. The CDR3 has 16 amino acids. Per the germline V gene, CDR1 is SGDLS and CDR2 is YYNGEE. With 0 bases removed from V and 1 base from J, the gap between germline ends came to 12 bases. The CDR3, as DNA: TGTGCCAGCAGCGTAGATGACTTCCGAGGCACAGATACGCAGTATTTT. Translating it yields CASSVDDFRGTDTQYF.

DNA of the CDR3: TGCGCCAGCAGCCGAGGGGGGAGCTCTGGAAACACCATATATTTT. This sequence encodes CASSRGGSSGNTIYF. The V and J genes are TRBV23-1 and TRBJ1-3; possibly TRBD1 for D (6 bases). TRBV23-1 is annotated as an ORF whose role is uncertain. Trimming took off 6 bases at V and 0 bases at J, with 12 bases between the two ends. The CDR3 totals 15 residues.

V gene TRBV21-1 combines with J gene TRBJ1-2. TRBV21-1 is a documented pseudogene. The CDR3 has 14 residues. The CDR3 loop reads CASSKEKNYYGYTF. The CDR3 region has the DNA TGTGCCAGCAGCAAAGAAAAGAATTACTATGGCTACACCTTC.

J is TRBJ2-7 and V is TRBV7-9; 13 positions agree with TRBD2. Germline lookup yields CDR1 SEHNR and CDR2 FQNEAQ (reference sequence). Trimming cost V 4 bases and J 3 bases; bases outside gene matches: 3. CDR3 length equals 15 residues. This chain's CDR3 is CASSSWTSGGYEQYF. The CDR3 bases are TGTGCCAGCAGCTCCTGGACTAGCGGGGGCTACGAGCAGTACTTC.

The chain joins TRBV11-2 to TRBJ2-5; possible D gene TRBD1, 6 bases. The germline V gene encodes CDR1 SGHAT and CDR2 FQNNGV. The V end lost 0 bases, the J end lost 2 bases, and 19 bases lay between the germline ends. This CDR3 contains 18 residues. Here the CDR3 reads CASSLDLGARGPQETQYF. In DNA, the CDR3 is TGTGCCAGCAGCTTAGATCTAGGGGCCAGGGGACCTCAAGAGACCCAGTACTTC.

The chain is built from TRBV7-3 and TRBJ2-1; D ambiguous. Germline V lookup: CDR1 SGHTA, CDR2 FQGTGA. The CDR3 extends over 13 amino acids. V lost 2 bases, J lost 6 bases, and 8 bases lay in between. CDR3 sequence (DNA): TGTGCCAGCAGCTTAGGCTCGTTCAATGAGCAGTTCTTC. Its protein product is CASSLGSFNEQFF.

The V call is TRBV7-9, the J call TRBJ2-6, with D unresolved. The V gene's germline CDR1 is SEHNR and CDR2 FQNEAQ (reference sequence). Trimming took off 0 bases at V and 4 bases at J, with 13 bases between the two ends. CDR3 length: 17 amino acids. The CDR3 DNA is TGTGCCAGCAGCTTAGCCCCGCCCAAAGGGGGGGCCAACGTCCTGACTTTC. Translation: CASSLAPPKGGANVLTF. The whole variable domain, remainder taken from reference TRBV7-9 and TRBJ2-6, is DTGVSQNPRHKITKRGQNVTFRCDPISEHNRLYWYRQTLGQGPEFLTYFQNEAQLEKSRLLSDRFSAERPKGSFSTLEIQRTEQGDSAMYLCASSLAPPKGGANVLTFGAGSRLTVL.

The chain carries TRBV11-2 and TRBJ2-1; D not certain. Per germline, CDR1 SGHAT and CDR2 FQNNGV. CDR3 size: 13 residues. V was shortened by 5 bases and J by 6 bases, with 11 bases between the two germline ends. In DNA, the CDR3 is TGTGCCAGCAGCCGGCGGCTCAGCAATGAGCAGTTCTTC. Translating it yields CASSRRLSNEQFF.

The chain carries TRBV30 and TRBJ1-2; D not resolved. The germline V and J ends were trimmed by 5 bases and 5 bases, with 21 bases remaining between them. The CDR3 runs to 15 residues. Germline CDR1 is GTSNPN and CDR2 is SVGIG (reference sequence). The CDR3 nucleotides are TGTGCCTGGGGAGACGGGCGTTATAGAAAGTATGGCTACACCTTC. Protein sequence: CAWGDGRYRKYGYTF. Drawing the rest from reference TRBV30 and TRBJ1-2, the complete variable domain is SQTIHQWPATLVQPVGSPLSLECTVEGTSNPNLYWYRQAAGRGLQLLFYSVGIGQISSEVPQNLSASRPQDRQFILSSKKLLLSDSGFYLCAWGDGRYRKYGYTFGSGTRLTVV.

In its sample, this clone was seen a few times. The chain employs TRBV7-9 and TRBJ2-3; 7 bases align to TRBD1. Germline loops: CDR1 SEHNR, CDR2 FQNEAQ (reference sequence). The CDR3 totals 15 residues. Trimming cost V 4 bases and J 2 bases; bases outside gene matches: 6. Here the CDR3 reads CASSSPGQSTDTQYF. The CDR3 DNA sequence: TGTGCCAGCAGCTCGCCGGGACAGTCCACAGATACGCAGTATTTT.

The V gene is TRBV14, the J gene TRBJ2-7, with a weak D call TRBD2 (6 bases). Germline V gene sequence: CDR1 SGHDN, CDR2 FVKESK. This CDR3 is 15 amino acids long. Trimming cost V 0 bases and J 2 bases, with 11 bases left between them. The CDR3 DNA reads as TGTGCCAGCAGCCAAGAAGGAGGGATGGCCTACGAGCAGTACTTC. It translates to CASSQEGGMAYEQYF.

This sequence joins TRBV29-1 and TRBJ2-7; 7 nucleotides agree with TRBD1. The germline V gene has CDR1 SQVTM and CDR2 ANQGSEA. Unmatched junction bases numbered 8, after V lost 3 bases and J lost 0 bases. CDR3 length equals 15 residues. The CDR3 sequence: CSVEYGTASSYEQYF. Written as DNA, the CDR3 is TGCAGCGTTGAGTACGGGACAGCGAGCTCCTACGAGCAGTACTTC.

The rearrangement uses TRBV5-1 and TRBJ2-5; unclear D gene. Trimming removed 3 bases at V and 5 bases at J, with 20 bases between. Germline loops: CDR1 SGHRS, CDR2 YFSETQ. The length of the CDR3 is 16 residues. DNA of the CDR3: TGCGCCAGCAGCTCAGCCCCGACACTGCTCGGGGAGACCCAGTACTTC. This sequence encodes CASSSAPTLLGETQYF.

The chain couples TRBV7-9 to TRBJ2-2; TRBD1 aligns across 9 bases. The length of the CDR3 is 19 residues. Trimming at V came to 5 bases and at J to 0 bases, leaving 13 bases not matched to a gene. Germline V gene data show CDR1 as SEHNR and CDR2 as FQNEAQ (reference sequence). The chain's CDR3 is CASSMRPGQGFSNTGELFF. The CDR3 DNA reads TGTGCCAGCAGCATGCGACCGGGACAGGGATTTTCGAACACCGGGGAGCTGTTTTTT. Looking up the rest from reference TRBV7-9 and TRBJ2-2 gives the full variable domain: DTGVSQNPRHKITKRGQNVTFRCDPISEHNRLYWYRQTLGQGPEFLTYFQNEAQLEKSRLLSDRFSAERPKGSFSTLEIQRTEQGDSAMYLCASSMRPGQGFSNTGELFFGEGSRLTVL.

This clone was observed many times. The chain links TRBV6-1 to TRBJ1-1; 7 bases map to TRBD1. Germline CDR1 and CDR2: MNHNS and SASEGT. V lost 4 bases and J lost 0; bases outside the gene matches: 11. CDR3 length: 17 residues. The chain's CDR3 is CASSGTGLYSVNTEAFF. For the CDR3, the DNA is TGTGCCAGCAGTGGGACAGGATTATATTCAGTGAACACTGAAGCTTTCTTT.

This clone appeared once. The chain employs TRBV7-2 and TRBJ2-2; TRBD1 matches at 7 bases. The V and J ends lost 2 bases and 4 bases, in that order; junction bases with no gene match: 7. CDR1 is SGHTA, CDR2 FQGNSA, per germline. The CDR3 sequence is 16 residues long. CDR3 in DNA: TGTGCCAGCAGCTTATTAAAGACAGGGAGCACCGGGGAGCTGTTTTTT. Its protein is CASSLLKTGSTGELFF. The variable domain in full, with the rest retrieved from reference TRBV7-2 and TRBJ2-2, is GAGVSQSPSNKVTEKGKDVELRCDPISGHTALYWYRQSLGQGLEFLIYFQGNSAPDKSGLPSDRFSAERTGGSVSTLTIQRTQQEDSAVYLCASSLLKTGSTGELFFGEGSRLTVL.

CDR3 nucleotide sequence: TGCGCCAGCAGTGAGTTCCGGTTGGGTGAGCAGTTCTTC. It yields the protein CASSEFRLGEQFF. The chain recombines TRBV10-2 with TRBJ2-1; D unclear. Looked up from germline, CDR1 is WSHSY and CDR2 is SAAADI. The CDR3 is made up of 13 amino acids. Deletions cut 1 base from V and 9 bases from J, with 10 bases between.

This chain connects TRBV19 to TRBJ1-2, with 8 bases lining up with TRBD1. Germline CDR1 reads LNHDA; CDR2 reads SQIVND (reference sequence). Trimming removed 5 bases from V and 6 bases from J; junction bases left unmatched: 11. The CDR3 runs 15 residues. The CDR3 DNA reads as TGTGCCAGTAGTGCGGACAGGGCCCTAATACATGGCTACACCTTC. Protein product: CASSADRALIHGYTF.

J is TRBJ2-7 and V is TRBV19; D is unclear. This CDR3 has 14 residues. Germline V gives CDR1 LNHDA, CDR2 SQIVND (reference sequence). Trimming left V 3 bases short and J 2 bases short, with 11 bases between. The CDR3 loop is CASSITAGTYEQYF. Here the CDR3 DNA reads TGTGCCAGTAGTATTACTGCAGGCACCTACGAGCAGTACTTC. The full variable domain, rest sourced from reference TRBV19 and TRBJ2-7, is DGGITQSPKYLFRKEGQNVTLSCEQNLNHDAMYWYRQDPGQGLRLIYYSQIVNDFQKGDIAEGYSVSREKKESFPLTVTSAQKNPTAFYLCASSITAGTYEQYFGPGTRLTVT.

The V call is TRBV7-2, the J call TRBJ2-1; TRBD2 is a possible D gene (6 bases). Deletions cut 1 base from V and 0 bases from J, with 13 bases between. The CDR3 extends over 17 amino acids. Germline V gives CDR1 SGHTA, CDR2 FQGNSA. CDR3 coding DNA: TGTGCCAGCAGCTTAGGGGGCGGGGTGAGCTCCTACAATGAGCAGTTCTTC. This encodes CASSLGGGVSSYNEQFF.